The 21 T cell receptor beta chains presented below share a single source sample, sequenced in a study of vaccination effects on CD4 cells after COVID-19 (dated by TCRdb to 2021 to 2024). After 10 to 11 days of culture, CD4+ T cells were isolated with the EasySep CD4+ T cell isolation kit. These receptors' antigens are unknown. Library construction relied on the immunoSEQ multiplex PCR assay. TCRdb retrieved this table from immuneACCESS and kept in-frame rearrangements only. Not all clones are present; in checked studies, unresolved V genes account for under half, and no reason is known for the remainder. The sample has 25,000 to 35,000 clones on record, 70% of them singletons. 3.5% to 4% of the sample lies in the top ten. This specimen was CD4+ T cells from PBMCs cultured without peptide, taken before COVID-19 vaccination. The receptors were sampled from a human donor who received a COVID-19 vaccine.

The chain uses TRBV2 and TRBJ1-5; 7 bases align to TRBD1. From germline, CDR1 is SNHLY and CDR2 FYNNEI. J was trimmed by 5 bases and V by 5 bases; bases with no gene match: 3. There are 13 residues in the CDR3. The CDR3 nucleotides read TGTGCCAGCAGTAGGGACAGTGATCAGCCCCAGCATTTT. Translated: CASSRDSDQPQHF.

The chain couples TRBV5-5 to TRBJ1-4, with 7 bases lining up with TRBD1. Germline CDR1 SGHKS, CDR2 YYEKEE (reference sequence). The CDR3 contains 16 residues. Trimming at V came to 4 bases and at J to 3 bases, leaving 9 bases not matched to a gene. DNA for the CDR3: TGTGCCAGCAGCCGAAGCGGGACAGTAGCTAATGAAAAACTGTTTTTT. Translated: CASSRSGTVANEKLFF.

The chain recombines TRBV5-8 with TRBJ1-5; maybe TRBD1 (6 bases). The CDR3 is 13 residues long. The germline CDR1 and CDR2 sequences are SGHTS and YDEGEE. V gave up 7 bases and J gave up 5 bases, with 13 bases separating them. The CDR3 DNA sequence: TGTGCCAGCCGATGGACAGCCTATCAGCCCCAGCATTTT. Residues: CASRWTAYQPQHF.

The chain has TRBV5-1 and TRBJ2-1, with D perhaps matching TRBD2 (6 bases). The CDR3 has 14 residues. The germline gives CDR1 SGHRS, CDR2 YFSETQ. The V and J ends lost 6 bases and 8 bases respectively, with 18 bases between them. CDR3 in amino acids: CASKGRWSGHEQFF. The DNA for the CDR3 is TGCGCCAGCAAGGGGAGGTGGAGCGGGCATGAGCAGTTCTTC.

The V gene is TRBV10-2, the J gene TRBJ1-4; D gene uncertain. Germline-derived CDR1 and CDR2 are WSHSY and SAAADI. Trimming left V 2 bases short and J 8 bases short, with 12 bases between. The CDR3 sequence is 14 residues long. The CDR3 is CASSEIHSGEKLFF. The CDR3 DNA follows: TGCGCCAGCAGTGAGATCCACAGCGGAGAAAAACTGTTTTTT.

V is TRBV6-5 and J is TRBJ2-2; 8 positions agree with TRBD1. The V gene's germline CDR1 is MNHEY and CDR2 SVGAGI. V gave up 8 bases and J gave up 5 bases; unmatched junction bases: 4. The CDR3 covers 13 residues. The CDR3 DNA is TGTGCCAGCGGACAGGGATGGACCGGGGAGCTGTTTTTT. This gives the protein CASGQGWTGELFF.

This rearrangement joins TRBV6-5 to TRBJ2-1, with 9 bases identical to TRBD1. The CDR3 has 13 amino acids. CDR1 is MNHEY and CDR2 is SVGAGI in the germline V gene. Trimming at V came to 6 bases and at J to 6 bases, leaving 3 bases not matched to a gene. The CDR3 DNA is TGTGCCAGCAGGAGACAGGGGGTCAATGAGCAGTTCTTC. Residues: CASRRQGVNEQFF.

The chain couples TRBV5-1 to TRBJ1-1; a possible D gene is TRBD1 (6 bases). V lost 3 bases to trimming and J lost 4 bases, with 16 bases between them. The CDR3 extends over 15 amino acids. From germline, CDR1 is SGHRS and CDR2 YFSETQ. This CDR3 is CASSSRGGEGTEAFF. Written as DNA, the CDR3 is TGCGCCAGCAGCTCACGTGGGGGCGAGGGCACTGAAGCTTTCTTT.

The CDR3 DNA reads as TGTGCCGCATGGGGGCCAACAGGAAACACCATATATTTT. As protein: CAAWGPTGNTIYF. J is TRBJ1-3 and V is TRBV10-3; tentatively, D is TRBD1 (6 bases). V was trimmed by 11 bases and J by 4 bases, leaving 15 bases between them. CDR3 length equals 13 residues. Germline V lookup: CDR1 ENHRY, CDR2 SYGVKD.

The rearrangement uses TRBV6-5 and TRBJ2-7, with 12 bases fitting TRBD2. In germline, CDR1 is MNHEY, CDR2 SVGAGI. This CDR3 region has 15 residues. The V and J ends lost 2 bases and 6 bases, in that order; junction bases with no gene match: 5. CDR3 protein: CASSYRRTSGIEQYF. DNA for the CDR3: TGTGCCAGCAGTTACCGACGGACTAGCGGGATCGAGCAGTACTTC.

This clone occurred once. The CDR3 protein is CARSSTGFYSGYTF. The DNA for the CDR3 is TGTGCCAGAAGCTCGACAGGGTTTTACTCGGGCTACACCTTC. The chain couples TRBV5-3 to TRBJ1-2; TRBD1 agrees at 7 bases. TRBV5-3 is an ORF; its function is uncertain. This CDR3 region has 14 residues. With V trimmed by 3 bases and J by 8 bases, 10 bases remained unmatched.

This clone has a handful of counts. V is TRBV2 and J is TRBJ1-2, with no clear D. The germline gives CDR1 SNHLY, CDR2 FYNNEI. V lost 9 bases and J lost 4, with 15 bases in between. The CDR3 spans 13 residues. The DNA of the CDR3 is TGTGCCAGAGACCCCGGACTTGGCTATGGCTACACCTTC. Protein product: CARDPGLGYGYTF.

This rearrangement joins TRBV7-2 to TRBJ2-7; TRBD1 matches 9 bases. Trimming took 5 bases from V and 2 from J; bases not matched to a gene: 7. Germline loops: CDR1 SGHTA, CDR2 FQGNSA. This CDR3 contains 15 residues. Here the CDR3 reads CASSQPTGGTYEQYF. In DNA form, the CDR3 reads TGTGCCAGCAGCCAGCCCACAGGGGGCACCTACGAGCAGTACTTC.

The CDR3, as DNA: TGCGCCAGCAGTTATCTAACGCAGGGGGGTTCACCCCTCCACTTT. As protein: CASSYLTQGGSPLHF. This chain joins TRBV5-1 and TRBJ1-6; 7 nucleotides line up with TRBD1. From germline, CDR1 is SGHRS and CDR2 YFSETQ. With V trimmed by 5 bases and J by 9 bases, 11 bases remained unmatched. The CDR3 contains 15 residues.

The genes are TRBV14 and TRBJ2-3; D not resolved. CDR3 length equals 14 residues. Germline V gene lookup returns CDR1 SGHDN and CDR2 FVKESK. Trimming cost V 0 bases and J 4 bases, with 8 bases left between them. The CDR3, as DNA: TGTGCCAGCAGCCAAGATCGATCGGCAGATACGCAGTATTTT. Encoded protein: CASSQDRSADTQYF.

The rearrangement joins TRBV5-1 to TRBJ2-3, with unresolved D. The V gene's germline CDR1 is SGHRS and CDR2 YFSETQ. The germline V and J ends were trimmed by 0 bases and 1 base, with 3 bases remaining between them. The CDR3 is 13 amino acids. Here the CDR3 DNA reads TGCGCCAGCAGCTTGGGTGGCACAGATACGCAGTATTTT. Its protein is CASSLGGTDTQYF.

The chain combines TRBV7-9 with TRBJ2-2, with D unclear. The CDR3 sequence is 11 residues long. V gave up 5 bases and J gave up 7 bases, with 5 bases separating them. Germline-derived CDR1 and CDR2 are SEHNR and FQNEAQ (reference sequence). The CDR3 protein is CASSRYGELFF. DNA of the CDR3: TGTGCCAGCAGCCGTTACGGGGAGCTGTTTTTT.

V usage is TRBV27 and J usage is TRBJ1-1, with D possibly being TRBD1 (5 bases). Germline V gene sequence: CDR1 MNHEY, CDR2 SMNVEV (reference sequence). The CDR3 totals 13 residues. The V gene lost 2 bases and the J gene lost 3 bases, with 7 bases spanning the gap. CDR3 bases: TGTGCCAGCAGTTTAGAAGGGGACACTGAAGCTTTCTTT. Amino acids: CASSLEGDTEAFF.

The chain recombines TRBV24-1 with TRBJ2-3, with 10 positions matching TRBD1. There are 14 residues in the CDR3. Germline trimming cut 7 bases from V and 1 base from J; bases unmatched to any gene: 1. Germline V gives CDR1 KGHDR, CDR2 SFDVKD. CDR3 DNA sequence: TGTGCCACCAGAGGGACAGGGGGCACAGATACGCAGTATTTT. Its translation: CATRGTGGTDTQYF.

The chain carries TRBV18 and TRBJ2-5; no firm D call. Germline-derived CDR1 and CDR2 are KGHSH and LQKENI. The V and J ends lost 3 bases and 5 bases respectively, with 10 bases between them. The CDR3 extends over 13 amino acids. CDR3 nucleotides: TGTGCCAGCTCACCTCCTAGTTATGAGACCCAGTACTTC. Translation gives CASSPPSYETQYF. Variable domain in full (rest from reference TRBV18 and TRBJ2-5): NAGVMQNPRHLVRRRGQEARLRCSPMKGHSHVYWYRQLPEEGLKFMVYLQKENIIDESGMPKERFSAEFPKEGPSILRIQQVVRGDSAAYFCASSPPSYETQYFGPGTRLLVL.

CDR3 protein: CASSSRPDETQYF. CDR3 in DNA: TGTGCCAGCAGCTCCAGACCGGATGAGACCCAGTACTTC. The chain recombines TRBV5-4 with TRBJ2-5, with no clear D. Germline V gene data show CDR1 as SGHNT and CDR2 as YYREEE (reference sequence). The V gene lost 3 bases and the J gene lost 5 bases, with 11 bases spanning the gap. The CDR3 has 13 residues. Drawing the rest from reference TRBV5-4 and TRBJ2-5, the complete variable domain is ETGVTQSPTHLIKTRGQQVTLRCSSQSGHNTVSWYQQALGQGPQFIFQYYREEENGRGNFPPRFSGLQFPNYSSELNVNALELDDSALYLCASSSRPDETQYFGPGTRLLVL.